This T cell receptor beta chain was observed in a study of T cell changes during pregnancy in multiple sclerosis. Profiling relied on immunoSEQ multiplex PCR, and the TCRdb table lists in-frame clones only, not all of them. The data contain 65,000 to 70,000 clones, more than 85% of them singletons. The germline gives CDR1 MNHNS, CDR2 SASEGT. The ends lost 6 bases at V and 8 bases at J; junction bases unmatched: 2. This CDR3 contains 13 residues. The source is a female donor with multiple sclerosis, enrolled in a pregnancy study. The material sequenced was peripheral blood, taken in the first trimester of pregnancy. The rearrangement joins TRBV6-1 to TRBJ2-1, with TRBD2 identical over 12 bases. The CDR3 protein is CASRTSGGDEQFF. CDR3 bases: TGTGCCAGCAGGACTAGCGGGGGCGATGAGCAGTTCTTC.